This TCR beta chain was sequenced for a study of T cells in Graves' hyperthyroidism and ophthalmopathy. Whole-study results and caveats: By a 13 V-J model, ophthalmopathy was set apart from stable hyperthyroidism. Blood shared most expanded thyroid clonotypes above 0.001.

Germline lookup yields CDR1 SNHLY and CDR2 FYNNEI. Losses at the gene ends were 5 bases for V and 4 bases for J; bases not matched to a gene: 4. The CDR3 has 14 amino acids. On the basis of clinical symptoms, serum thyroxine and TRAb, thyroid ultrasound and orbital computed tomography, diagnoses were made. What was amplified from RNA transcripts were TCR beta CDR3 regions. First-round RT-PCR targeting the TCR CDR3 was performed with the HTBI primer set. TCRdb passed the multiplex PCR reads through MiXCR, listing each CDR3 protein once. The table includes roughly 420,000 distinct CDR3 sequences, approximately 14% detected once. With respect to this clonotype: Its antigen remains unidentified.

This clonotype originated in a woman aged 18-30 years with Graves' hyperthyroidism. This chain links TRBV2 with TRBJ2-2; 7 bases fit TRBD1. Sequenced: blood. DNA of the CDR3: TGTGCCAGCAGTCGGACAGGTCGCACCGGGGAGCTGTTTTTT. This sequence encodes CASSRTGRTGELFF.